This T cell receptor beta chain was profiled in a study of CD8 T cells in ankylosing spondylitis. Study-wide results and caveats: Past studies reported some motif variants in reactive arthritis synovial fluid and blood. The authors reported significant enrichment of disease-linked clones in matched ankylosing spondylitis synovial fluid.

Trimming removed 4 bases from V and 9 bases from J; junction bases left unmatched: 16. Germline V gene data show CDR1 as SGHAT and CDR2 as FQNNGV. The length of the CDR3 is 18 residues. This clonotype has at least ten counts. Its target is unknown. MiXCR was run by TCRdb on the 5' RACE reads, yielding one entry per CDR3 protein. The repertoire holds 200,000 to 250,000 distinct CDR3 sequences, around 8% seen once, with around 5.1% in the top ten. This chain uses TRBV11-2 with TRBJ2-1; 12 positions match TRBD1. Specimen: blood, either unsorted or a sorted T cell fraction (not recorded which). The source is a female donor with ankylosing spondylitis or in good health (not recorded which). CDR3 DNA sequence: TGTGCCAGCAGCTCTACCAGAACCGGGACAGGGGGCTCGAGTGAGCAGTTCTTC. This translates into CASSSTRTGTGGSSEQFF.